This entry concerns a single TCR beta chain. Assignment of participants to cohorts was predicated upon participant-reported clinical history. This sample was taken from a study of blood T cell repertoires in COVID-19. Overall study context: From the United States, Italy and Spain came samples of acute and convalescent COVID-19.

Germline loops: CDR1 MDHEN, CDR2 SYDVKM. The CDR3 runs 16 residues. V lost 5 bases and J lost 3, with 16 bases in between. Authors' methods: The authors estimated nucleated cell counts from reference gene primer amplification. The data were produced by immunoSEQ multiplex PCR, yet TCRdb's version contains in-frame clones alone and is incomplete. V and J calls plus clone size are reproduced from that table; the DNA served to infer D and trimming. The repertoire includes some 400,000 clones, around 87% of them detected once, and around 1.1% sits in the top ten. The TCR sequence derives from a young man who had recovered from COVID-19. The chain carries TRBV28 and TRBJ1-4; D is unclear. Sequenced material: PBMCs or T cells enriched from blood (not recorded which). The CDR3, as DNA: TGTGCCAGCAGTAGTCCCGGGGTGTCAGCTAATGAAAAACTGTTTTTT. It yields the protein CASSSPGVSANEKLFF.